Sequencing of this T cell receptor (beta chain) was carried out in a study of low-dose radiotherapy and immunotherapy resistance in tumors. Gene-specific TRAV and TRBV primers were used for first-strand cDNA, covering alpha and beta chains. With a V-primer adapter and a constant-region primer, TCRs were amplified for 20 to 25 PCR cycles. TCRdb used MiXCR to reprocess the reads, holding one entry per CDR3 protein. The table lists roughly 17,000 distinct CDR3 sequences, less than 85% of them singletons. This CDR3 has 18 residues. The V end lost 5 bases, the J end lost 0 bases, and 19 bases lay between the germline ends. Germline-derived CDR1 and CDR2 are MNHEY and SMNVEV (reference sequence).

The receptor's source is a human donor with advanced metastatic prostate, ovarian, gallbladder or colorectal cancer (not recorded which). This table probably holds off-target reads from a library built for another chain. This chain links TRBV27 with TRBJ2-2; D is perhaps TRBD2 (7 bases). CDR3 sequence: CASSLSLRGATNTGELFF. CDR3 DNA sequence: TGTGCCAGCAGTCTCTCCCTCCGGGGGGCTACGAACACCGGGGAGCTGTTTTTT.